The clone carrying this T cell receptor (beta chain) was recorded only once. The V end lost 4 bases, the J end lost 3 bases, and 10 bases lay between the germline ends. CDR3 size: 14 residues. Germline V CDR1 and CDR2: SGHRS, YFSETQ. This sample is drawn from a study of blood T cell repertoires in COVID-19. Here immunoSEQ multiplex PCR was the method, and the copy in TCRdb shows in-frame clones only, minus some. The sample includes 150,000 to 200,000 clones, about 89% seen only once; the top ten take 3% to 4%. The chain uses TRBV5-1 and TRBJ2-2; possibly TRBD1 for D (6 bases). The receptor was isolated from a man aged 65-85 years with acute or convalescent COVID-19. Sequencing was done on a sample of peripheral blood. The CDR3, as DNA: TGCGCCAGCAGCGGTACAGGGTACACCGGGGAGCTGTTTTTT. Translated, it gives CASSGTGYTGELFF. Full variable domain (rest looked up from reference TRBV5-1 and TRBJ2-2): KAGVTQTPRYLIKTRGQQVTLSCSPISGHRSVSWYQQTPGQGLQFLFEYFSETQRNKGNFPGRFSGRQFSNSRSEMNVSTLELGDSALYLCASSGTGYTGELFFGEGSRLTVL.